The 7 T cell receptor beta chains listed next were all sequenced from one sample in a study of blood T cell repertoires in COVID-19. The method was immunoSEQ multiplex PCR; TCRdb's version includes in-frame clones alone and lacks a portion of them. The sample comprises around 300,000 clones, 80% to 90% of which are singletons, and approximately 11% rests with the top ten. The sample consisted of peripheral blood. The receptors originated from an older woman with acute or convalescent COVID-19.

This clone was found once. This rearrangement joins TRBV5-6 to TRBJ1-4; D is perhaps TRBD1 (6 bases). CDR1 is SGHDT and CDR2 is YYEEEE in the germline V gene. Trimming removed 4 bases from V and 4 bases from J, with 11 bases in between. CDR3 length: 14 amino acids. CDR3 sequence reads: CASSQGQFNEKLFF. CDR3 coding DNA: TGTGCCAGCAGCCAGGGACAATTTAATGAAAAACTGTTTTTT. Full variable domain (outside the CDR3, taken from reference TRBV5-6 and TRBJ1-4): DAGVTQSPTHLIKTRGQQVTLRCSPKSGHDTVSWYQQALGQGPQFIFQYYEEEERQRGNFPDRFSGHQFPNYSSELNVNALLLGDSALYLCASSQGQFNEKLFFGSGTQLSVL.

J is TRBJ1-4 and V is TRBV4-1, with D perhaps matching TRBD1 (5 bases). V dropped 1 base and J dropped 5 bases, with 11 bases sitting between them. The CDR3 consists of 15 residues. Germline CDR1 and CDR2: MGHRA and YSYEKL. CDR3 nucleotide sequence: TGCGCCAGCAGCCAAGGGTCCGGGGGGAATGAAAAACTGTTTTTT. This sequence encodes CASSQGSGGNEKLFF.

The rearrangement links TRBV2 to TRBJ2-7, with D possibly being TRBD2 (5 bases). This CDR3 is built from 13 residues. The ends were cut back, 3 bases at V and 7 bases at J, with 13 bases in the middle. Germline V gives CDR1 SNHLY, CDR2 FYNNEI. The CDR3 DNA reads TGTGCCAGCAGTGAGGAGGCCCCAAGAGAGCAGTACTTC. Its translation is CASSEEAPREQYF.

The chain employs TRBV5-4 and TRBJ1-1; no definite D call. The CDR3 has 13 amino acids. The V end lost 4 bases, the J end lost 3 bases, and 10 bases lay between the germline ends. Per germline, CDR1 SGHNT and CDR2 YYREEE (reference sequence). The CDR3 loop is CASSRTRDTEAFF. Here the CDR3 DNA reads TGTGCCAGCAGCCGCACGCGGGACACTGAAGCTTTCTTT.

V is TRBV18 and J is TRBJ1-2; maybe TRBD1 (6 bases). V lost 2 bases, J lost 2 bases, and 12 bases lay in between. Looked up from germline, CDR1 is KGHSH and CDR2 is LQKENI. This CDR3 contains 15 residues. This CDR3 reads CASSPLSGQNYGYTF. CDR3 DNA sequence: TGTGCCAGCTCACCATTATCGGGACAAAACTATGGCTACACCTTC. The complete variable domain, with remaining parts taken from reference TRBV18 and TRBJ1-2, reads NAGVMQNPRHLVRRRGQEARLRCSPMKGHSHVYWYRQLPEEGLKFMVYLQKENIIDESGMPKERFSAEFPKEGPSILRIQQVVRGDSAAYFCASSPLSGQNYGYTFGSGTRLTVV.

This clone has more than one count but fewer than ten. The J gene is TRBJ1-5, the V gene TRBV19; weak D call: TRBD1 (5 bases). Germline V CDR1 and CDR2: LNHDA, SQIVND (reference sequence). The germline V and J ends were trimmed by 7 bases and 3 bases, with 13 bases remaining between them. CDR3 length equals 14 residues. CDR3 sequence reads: CASTLGADNQPQHF. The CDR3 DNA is TGTGCCAGTACCTTAGGGGCGGACAATCAGCCCCAGCATTTT.

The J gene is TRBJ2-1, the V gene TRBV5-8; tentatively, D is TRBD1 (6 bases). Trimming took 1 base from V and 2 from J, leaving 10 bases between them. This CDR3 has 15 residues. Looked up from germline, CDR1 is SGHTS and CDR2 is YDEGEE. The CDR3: CASSLSRGPYNEQFF. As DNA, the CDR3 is TGTGCCAGCAGCTTGAGCAGGGGCCCCTACAATGAGCAGTTCTTC.